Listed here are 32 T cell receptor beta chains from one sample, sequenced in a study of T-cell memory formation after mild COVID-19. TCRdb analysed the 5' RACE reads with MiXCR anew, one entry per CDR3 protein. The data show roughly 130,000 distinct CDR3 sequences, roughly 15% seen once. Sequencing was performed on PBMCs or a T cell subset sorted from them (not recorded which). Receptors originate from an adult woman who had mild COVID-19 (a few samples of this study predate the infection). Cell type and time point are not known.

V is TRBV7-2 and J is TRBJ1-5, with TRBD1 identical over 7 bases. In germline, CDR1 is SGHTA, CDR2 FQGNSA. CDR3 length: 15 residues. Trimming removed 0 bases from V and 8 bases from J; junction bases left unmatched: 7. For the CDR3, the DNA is TGTGCCAGCAGCTTAGCCTCGGACAGGATTGAGCCCCAGCATTTT. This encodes CASSLASDRIEPQHF.

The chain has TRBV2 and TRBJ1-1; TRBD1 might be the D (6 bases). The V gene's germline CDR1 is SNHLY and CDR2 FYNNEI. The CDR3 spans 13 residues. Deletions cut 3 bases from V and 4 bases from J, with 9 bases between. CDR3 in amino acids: CASSEKGGTEAFF. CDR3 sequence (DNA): TGTGCCAGCAGTGAGAAGGGGGGCACTGAAGCTTTCTTT.

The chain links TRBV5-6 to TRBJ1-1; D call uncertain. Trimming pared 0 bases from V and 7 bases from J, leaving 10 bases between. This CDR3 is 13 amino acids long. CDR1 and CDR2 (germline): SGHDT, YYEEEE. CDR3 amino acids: CASSLEGIGEAFF. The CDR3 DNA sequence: TGTGCCAGCAGCTTGGAGGGTATCGGTGAAGCTTTCTTT.

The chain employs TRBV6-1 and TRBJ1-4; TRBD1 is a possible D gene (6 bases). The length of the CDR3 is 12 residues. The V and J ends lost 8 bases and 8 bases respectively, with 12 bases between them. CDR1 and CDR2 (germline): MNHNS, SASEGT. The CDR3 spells CASGYQGEKLFF. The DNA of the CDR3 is TGTGCCAGCGGATACCAGGGGGAAAAACTGTTTTTT.

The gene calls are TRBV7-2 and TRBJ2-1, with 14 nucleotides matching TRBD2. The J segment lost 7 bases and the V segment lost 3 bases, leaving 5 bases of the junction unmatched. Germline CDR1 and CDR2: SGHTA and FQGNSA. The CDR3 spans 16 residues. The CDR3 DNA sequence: TGTGCCAGCAGCTTTGGGGGGACTAGCGGGAGAAATGAGCAGTTCTTC. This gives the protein CASSFGGTSGRNEQFF.

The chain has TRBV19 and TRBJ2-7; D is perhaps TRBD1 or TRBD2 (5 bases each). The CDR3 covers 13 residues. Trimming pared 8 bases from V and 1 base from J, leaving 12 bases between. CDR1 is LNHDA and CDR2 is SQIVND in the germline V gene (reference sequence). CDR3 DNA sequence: TGTGCCAGTTCTAGGGACCATTCCTACGAGCAGTACTTC. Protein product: CASSRDHSYEQYF.

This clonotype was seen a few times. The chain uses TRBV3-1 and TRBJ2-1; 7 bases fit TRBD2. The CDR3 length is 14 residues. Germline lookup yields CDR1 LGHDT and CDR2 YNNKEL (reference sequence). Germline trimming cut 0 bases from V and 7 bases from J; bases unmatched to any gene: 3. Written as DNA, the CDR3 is TGTGCCAGCAGCCAAGAGCTCGGGGGGAATGAGCAGTTCTTC. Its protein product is CASSQELGGNEQFF.

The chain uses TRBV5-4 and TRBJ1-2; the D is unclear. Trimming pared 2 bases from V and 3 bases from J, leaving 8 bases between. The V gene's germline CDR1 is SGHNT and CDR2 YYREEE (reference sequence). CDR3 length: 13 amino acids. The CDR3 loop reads CASSLDGDYGYTF. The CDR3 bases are TGTGCCAGCAGCTTAGACGGCGACTATGGCTACACCTTC.

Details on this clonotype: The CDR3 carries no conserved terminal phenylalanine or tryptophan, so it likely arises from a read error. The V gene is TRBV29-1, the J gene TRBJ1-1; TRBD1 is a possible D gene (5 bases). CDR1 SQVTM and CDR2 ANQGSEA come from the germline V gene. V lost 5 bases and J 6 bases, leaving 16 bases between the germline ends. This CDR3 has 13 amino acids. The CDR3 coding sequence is TGCAGCGTTCACGGGGGTTTTTTCTCTGAAGCTTTCCTT. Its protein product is CSVHGGFFSEAFL.

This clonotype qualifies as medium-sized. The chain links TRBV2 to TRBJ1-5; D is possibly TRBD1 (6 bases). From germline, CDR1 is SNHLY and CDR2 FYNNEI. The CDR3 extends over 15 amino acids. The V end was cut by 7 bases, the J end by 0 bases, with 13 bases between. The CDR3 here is CASTRGQNSNQPQHF. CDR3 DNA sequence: TGTGCCAGCACTAGAGGACAGAATAGCAATCAGCCCCAGCATTTT.

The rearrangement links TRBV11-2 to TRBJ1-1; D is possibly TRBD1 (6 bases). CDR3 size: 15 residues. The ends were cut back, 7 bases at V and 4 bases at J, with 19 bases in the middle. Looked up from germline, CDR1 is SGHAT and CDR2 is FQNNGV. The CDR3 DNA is TGTGCCAGCACACCGATACAGGGTTTGGGCACTGAAGCTTTCTTT. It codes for CASTPIQGLGTEAFF.

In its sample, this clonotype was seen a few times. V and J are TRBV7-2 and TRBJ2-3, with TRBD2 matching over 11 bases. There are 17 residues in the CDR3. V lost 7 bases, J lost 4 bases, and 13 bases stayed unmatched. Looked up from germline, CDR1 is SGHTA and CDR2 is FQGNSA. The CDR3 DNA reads TGTGCCAGCACCTACGGAGGTAGCGGGAGGGCCGCAGATACGCAGTATTTT. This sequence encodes CASTYGGSGRAADTQYF.

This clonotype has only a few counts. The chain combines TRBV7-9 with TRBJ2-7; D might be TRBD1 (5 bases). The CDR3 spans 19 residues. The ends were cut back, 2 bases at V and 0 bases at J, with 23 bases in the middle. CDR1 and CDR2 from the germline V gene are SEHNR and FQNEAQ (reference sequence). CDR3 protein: CASSLSLAGWPLSSYEQYF. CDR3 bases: TGTGCCAGCAGCTTATCCCTCGCAGGGTGGCCCCTCAGCTCCTACGAGCAGTACTTC.

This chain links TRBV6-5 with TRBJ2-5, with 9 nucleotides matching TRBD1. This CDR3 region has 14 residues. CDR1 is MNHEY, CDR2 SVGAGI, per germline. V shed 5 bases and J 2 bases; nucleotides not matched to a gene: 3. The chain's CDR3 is CASSQGQGQETQYF. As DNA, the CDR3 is TGTGCCAGCAGTCAGGGACAGGGACAAGAGACCCAGTACTTC.

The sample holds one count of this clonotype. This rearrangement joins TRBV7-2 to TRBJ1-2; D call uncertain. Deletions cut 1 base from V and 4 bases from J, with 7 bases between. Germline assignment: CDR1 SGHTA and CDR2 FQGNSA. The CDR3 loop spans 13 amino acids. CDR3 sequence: CASSLGPLYGYTF. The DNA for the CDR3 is TGTGCCAGCAGCTTAGGGCCCCTCTATGGCTACACCTTC.

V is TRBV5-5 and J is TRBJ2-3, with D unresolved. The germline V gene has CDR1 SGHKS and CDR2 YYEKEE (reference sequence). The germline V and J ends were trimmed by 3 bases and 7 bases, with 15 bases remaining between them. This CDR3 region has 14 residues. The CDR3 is CASSSPFFDHTQYF. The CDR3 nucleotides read TGTGCCAGCAGCTCACCATTTTTCGACCATACGCAGTATTTT.

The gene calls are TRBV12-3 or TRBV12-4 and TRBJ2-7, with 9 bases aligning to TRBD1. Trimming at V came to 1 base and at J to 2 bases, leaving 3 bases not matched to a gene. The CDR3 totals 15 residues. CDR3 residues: CASSLGGQGPYEQYF. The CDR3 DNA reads TGTGCCAGCAGTTTAGGGGGACAGGGACCCTACGAGCAGTACTTC.

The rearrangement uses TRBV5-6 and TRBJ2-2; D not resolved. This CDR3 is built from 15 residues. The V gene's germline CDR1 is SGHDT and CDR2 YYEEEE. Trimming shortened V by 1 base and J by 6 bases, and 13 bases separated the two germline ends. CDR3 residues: CASSLLLAESGELFF. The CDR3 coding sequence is TGTGCCAGCAGCTTGCTGTTGGCCGAGTCCGGGGAGCTGTTTTTT.

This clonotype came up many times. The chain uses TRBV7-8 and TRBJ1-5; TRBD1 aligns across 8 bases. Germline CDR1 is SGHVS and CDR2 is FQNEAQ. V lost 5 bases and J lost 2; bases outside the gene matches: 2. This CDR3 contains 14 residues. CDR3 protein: CASSPGQGNQPQHF. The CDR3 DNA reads TGTGCCAGCAGCCCGGGACAGGGCAATCAGCCCCAGCATTTT.

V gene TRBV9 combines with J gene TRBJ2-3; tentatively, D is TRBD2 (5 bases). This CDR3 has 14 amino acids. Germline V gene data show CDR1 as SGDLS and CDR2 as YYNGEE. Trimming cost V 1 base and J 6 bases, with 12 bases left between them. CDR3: CASSVLAMGDTQYF. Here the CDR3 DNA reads TGTGCCAGCAGCGTACTAGCAATGGGGGATACGCAGTATTTT.

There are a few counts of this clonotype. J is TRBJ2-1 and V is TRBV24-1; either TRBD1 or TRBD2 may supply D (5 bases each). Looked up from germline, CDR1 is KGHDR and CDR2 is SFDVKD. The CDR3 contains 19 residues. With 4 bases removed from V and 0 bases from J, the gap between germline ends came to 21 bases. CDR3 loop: CATSDEGPTLSCSYNEQFF. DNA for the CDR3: TGTGCCACCAGTGACGAGGGGCCTACCCTTAGTTGCTCCTACAATGAGCAGTTCTTC.

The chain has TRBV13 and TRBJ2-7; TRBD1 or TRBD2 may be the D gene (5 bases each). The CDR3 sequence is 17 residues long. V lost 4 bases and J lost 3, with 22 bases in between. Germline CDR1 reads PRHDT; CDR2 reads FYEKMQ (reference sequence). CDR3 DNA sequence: TGTGCCAGCAGCTCCTCGTTAGACAGCGGCTCCATCTACGAGCAGTACTTC. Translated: CASSSSLDSGSIYEQYF.

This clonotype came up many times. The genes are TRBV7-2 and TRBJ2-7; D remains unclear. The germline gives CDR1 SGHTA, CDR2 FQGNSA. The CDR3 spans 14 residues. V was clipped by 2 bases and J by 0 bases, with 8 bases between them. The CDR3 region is CASSLLHSSYEQYF. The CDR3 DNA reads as TGTGCCAGCAGCTTACTTCACTCCTCCTACGAGCAGTACTTC. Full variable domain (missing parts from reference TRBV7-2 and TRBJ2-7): GAGVSQSPSNKVTEKGKDVELRCDPISGHTALYWYRQSLGQGLEFLIYFQGNSAPDKSGLPSDRFSAERTGGSVSTLTIQRTQQEDSAVYLCASSLLHSSYEQYFGPGTRLTVT.

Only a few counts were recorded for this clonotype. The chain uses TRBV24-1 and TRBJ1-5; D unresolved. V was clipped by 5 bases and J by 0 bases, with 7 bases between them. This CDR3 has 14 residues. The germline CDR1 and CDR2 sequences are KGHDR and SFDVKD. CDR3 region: CATSGANSNQPQHF. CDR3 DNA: TGTGCCACCAGTGGGGCGAATAGCAATCAGCCCCAGCATTTT.

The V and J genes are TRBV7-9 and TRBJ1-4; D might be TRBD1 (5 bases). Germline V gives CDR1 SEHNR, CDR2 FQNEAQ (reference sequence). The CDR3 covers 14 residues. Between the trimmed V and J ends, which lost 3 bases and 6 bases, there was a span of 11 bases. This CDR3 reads CASSLLRGDEKLFF. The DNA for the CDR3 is TGTGCCAGCAGCTTGCTAAGGGGCGATGAAAAACTGTTTTTT.

This chain's CDR3 is CASSYRETQYF. CDR3 DNA sequence: TGTGCCAGCAGTTACCGGGAGACCCAGTACTTC. The gene calls are TRBV6-5 and TRBJ2-5; no clear D. Germline-derived CDR1 and CDR2 are MNHEY and SVGAGI. The V gene lost 2 bases and the J gene lost 5 bases, with 3 bases spanning the gap. The CDR3 is made up of 11 amino acids.

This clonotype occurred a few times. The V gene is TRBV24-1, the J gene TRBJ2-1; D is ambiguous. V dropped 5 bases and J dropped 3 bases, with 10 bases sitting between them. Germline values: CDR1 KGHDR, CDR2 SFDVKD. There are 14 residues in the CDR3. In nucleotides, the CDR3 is TGTGCCACCAGTGGGGATCCTTACTACAATGAGCAGTTCTTC. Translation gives CATSGDPYYNEQFF.

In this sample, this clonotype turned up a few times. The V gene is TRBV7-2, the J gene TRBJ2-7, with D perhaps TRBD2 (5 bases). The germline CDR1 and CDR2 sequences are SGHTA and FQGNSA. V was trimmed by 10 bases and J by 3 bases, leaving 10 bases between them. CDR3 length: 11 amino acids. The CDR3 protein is CATTRDYEQYF. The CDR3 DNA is TGTGCCACCACCCGGGACTACGAGCAGTACTTC.

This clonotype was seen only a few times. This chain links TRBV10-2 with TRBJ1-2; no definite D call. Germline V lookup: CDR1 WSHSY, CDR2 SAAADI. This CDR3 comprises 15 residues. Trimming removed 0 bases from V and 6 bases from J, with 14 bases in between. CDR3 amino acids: CASSESGRAFDGYTF. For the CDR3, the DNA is TGCGCCAGCAGTGAGTCGGGCAGAGCCTTTGATGGCTACACCTTC.

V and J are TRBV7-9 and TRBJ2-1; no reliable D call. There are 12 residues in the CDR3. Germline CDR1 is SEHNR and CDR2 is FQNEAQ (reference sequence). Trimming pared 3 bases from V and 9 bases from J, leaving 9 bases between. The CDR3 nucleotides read TGTGCCAGCAGCTTGTACATTGGTGAGCAGTTCTTC. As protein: CASSLYIGEQFF.

The CDR3 loop is CASSAGRGGTEAFF. CDR3 DNA sequence: TGCGCCAGCAGCGCAGGAAGGGGCGGCACTGAAGCTTTCTTT. V usage is TRBV5-1 and J usage is TRBJ1-1; possible D gene TRBD1, 5 bases. This CDR3 region has 14 residues. V shed 4 bases and J shed 4 bases, with 14 bases lying between them. From germline, CDR1 is SGHRS and CDR2 YFSETQ. The whole variable domain, remainder taken from reference TRBV5-1 and TRBJ1-1, is KAGVTQTPRYLIKTRGQQVTLSCSPISGHRSVSWYQQTPGQGLQFLFEYFSETQRNKGNFPGRFSGRQFSNSRSEMNVSTLELGDSALYLCASSAGRGGTEAFFGQGTRLTVV.

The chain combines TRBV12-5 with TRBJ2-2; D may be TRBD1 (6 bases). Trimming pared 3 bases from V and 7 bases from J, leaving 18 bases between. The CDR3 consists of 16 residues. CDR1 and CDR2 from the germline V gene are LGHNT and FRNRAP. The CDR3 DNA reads TGTGCTAGTGGTTTTTGGCCCCGACAGGAGAGCGGGGAGCTGTTTTTT. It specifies CASGFWPRQESGELFF. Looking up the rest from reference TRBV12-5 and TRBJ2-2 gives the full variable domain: DARVTQTPRHKVTEMGQEVTMRCQPILGHNTVFWYRQTMMQGLELLAYFRNRAPLDDSGMPKDRFSAEMPDATLATLKIQPSEPRDSAVYFCASGFWPRQESGELFFGEGSRLTVL.